This T cell receptor beta chain was sequenced during a study of metastatic and nonmetastatic thyroid tumors (dated by TCRdb to about 2020). In terms of the full investigation: The researchers compared repertoires between peripheral blood samples and tumor or nodule tissue samples from patients with malignant or benign thyroid disease. Study-level results and caveats: TCR beta diversity was reported as significantly higher in malignant tumors than in benign nodules, in both blood and tumor samples.

This clone is characterized as medium-sized (0.01 to 0.1%). Its antigen target is currently unknown. Base qualities are not provided; no much larger clone lies one nucleotide away. Counted from cysteine to phenylalanine, this CDR3 has 13 amino acids. The retained sequence is limited to the CDR3, 39 bases, with the frame set at the first base. The germline V gene yields WSHSY for CDR1 and SAAADI for CDR2. The junction carries 13 bases between V and J, which are trimmed by 5 bases and 8 bases respectively. The library was produced with PCR. This sample was sequenced with an Illumina HiSeq 4000. The TCR beta-chain CDR3 region of each patient was profiled by high-throughput sequencing. As for how the authors treated the data: Drawing on CDR3 differences between clinicopathological groups, the researchers built a classifier meant to tell apart patients with distant-metastatic papillary thyroid cancer. To measure repertoire diversity the researchers used the Shannon index, while the Morisita-Horn index served to gauge how similar the tumor and blood repertoires were. In-frame beta chains were kept once TCRdb had trimmed the public reads at Q25 with fastp and called clones with MiXCR. The V and J calls follow TCRdb's processing rather than the paper's. Here the sample has about 19,000 clones; roughly 25% occur a single time. The ten biggest clones cover about 3.5% of the sample.

Before undergoing thyroid surgery, none of the patients had been given any kind of treatment. Using T-cell receptor beta sequencing, the researchers looked back retrospectively at clinical samples from patients, gathered between about 2011 and 2019. This receptor was taken from a male donor with papillary thyroid cancer or a benign thyroid nodule (not recorded which). Some clones in this sample may be carry-over from other donors' samples. Sequences were obtained from blood. The chain is encoded by TRBV10-2 joined to TRBJ1-5; TRBD1 is a possible D gene, resting on 5 matching bases. The base sequence is TGCGCCAGCAGTAGAGGGGTTGTTGAGCCCCAGCATTTT. Translation gives CASSRGVVEPQHF.